A single sample is the source of the 2 T cell receptor beta chains below, sequenced in a study of cytomegalovirus exposure and HLA in healthy donors. PCR amplification relied on 60 Vbeta primers (plus 13 Jbeta primers). Profiled with immunoSEQ multiplex PCR; TCRdb holds only in-frame clones, not every one. The sample holds about 38,000 clones, 75% to 90% seen once. Sequencing input: PBMCs. These receptor sequences come from a middle-aged woman in good health and CMV-seropositive.

This clone was picked up one time. J is TRBJ2-1 and V is TRBV19; D might be TRBD1 (5 bases). The CDR3 spans 13 residues. Trimming took 4 bases from V and 9 from J, leaving 13 bases between them. CDR1 LNHDA and CDR2 SQIVND come from the germline V gene (reference sequence). CDR3 loop: CASSRLRVFEQFF. DNA of the CDR3: TGTGCCAGTAGTAGGCTCAGGGTTTTTGAGCAGTTCTTC.

Details on this clone: The junction differs from germline at one of its ends, possibly a read error. In nucleotides, the CDR3 is TGCGCCAGCACCCAAACGGGGGTGCACTATGGCTACACCTTC. It encodes CASTQTGVHYGYTF. The V and J genes are TRBV4-3 and TRBJ1-2; possibly TRBD1 for D (5 bases). The CDR3 runs 14 residues. CDR1 is LGHNA and CDR2 is YSLEER in the germline V gene.